This T cell receptor beta chain was documented in a study of cytomegalovirus exposure and HLA in healthy donors. The overall study: In a previous analysis, 117 million unique TCR beta sequences were found from 150 million to 200 million T cells. Regarding the study as a whole: For TCR beta chains, V- and J-gene trimming was later linked to a missense DCLRE1C variant. A later look showed TCR association rates differing by HLA locus, highest for DRB1 and lowest for HLA-C.

The V gene end was trimmed by 2 bases and the J gene end by 2 bases; junction bases not matched to a gene: 1. This CDR3 has 14 amino acids. CDR1 is SGHRS and CDR2 is YFSETQ in the germline V gene. PCR used 60 Vbeta primers and 13 Jbeta primers. TCRdb keeps only in-frame clones here, not all; method: immunoSEQ multiplex PCR. The table has 130,000 to 150,000 clones, 60% to 85% seen once. Notes on this clone: Antigen: not known.

The chain recombines TRBV5-1 with TRBJ2-7, with 10 nucleotides matching TRBD1. The sequence came from a woman between 40 and 55 years old in good health and CMV-seropositive. Sequenced sample: PBMCs. The CDR3 DNA reads TGCGCCAGCAGCTTAGACAGGGGGCCCTACGAGCAGTACTTC. This sequence encodes CASSLDRGPYEQYF.